This is a list of T cell receptor beta chains from one sample in a study of neurological immune-mediated disorders. MiXCR was run by TCRdb on the 5' RACE reads, yielding one entry per CDR3 protein. The table shows about 18,000 distinct CDR3 sequences, with around a quarter occurring only once. Material for sequencing was PBMCs. The receptors stem from a man aged 50 to 60 with HTLV-1-associated myelopathy (HAM/TSP). Both conserved end residues are part of each CDR3. Fields, in order: D gene, clone size, V gene, J gene, CDR3 DNA, CDR3 protein. The D gene is left open where the match is weak. The listing skips clone size in some rows; elsewhere it reads once, few, many or a size class.

>-|-|TRBV20-1|TRBJ2-3
TGCAGTGCTAGAGCGGGGCTACCCAGAAGCGGGAGCACAGATACGCAGTATTTT
CSARAGLPRSGSTDTQYF
>TRBD1|many|TRBV27|TRBJ2-7
TGTGCCAGCACCACCGGGACAGGGGGCAACGAGCAGTACTTC
CASTTGTGGNEQYF
>-|few|TRBV20-1|TRBJ2-5
TGCAGTGCTAGAGTGGTACAGACCCGGGAGACCCAGTACTTC
CSARVVQTRETQYF
>-|few|TRBV9|TRBJ1-3
TGTGCCAGCAGCGTCCGGGACAACTCCTTGAGCTCTGGAAACACCATATATTTT
CASSVRDNSLSSGNTIYF
>-|-|TRBV5-6|TRBJ2-1
TGTGCCAGCAGCTTTCGTGGTTTTTCCTACAATGAGCAGTTCTTC
CASSFRGFSYNEQFF
>TRBD2|-|TRBV20-1|TRBJ2-1
TGCAGTGCTAGAGATATTAGCGGGGGTTACAATGAGCAGTTCTTC
CSARDISGGYNEQFF
>TRBD2|-|TRBV5-1|TRBJ2-1
TGCGCCAGCAGCCCTAGCGGGGGGCCGTTCTACAATGAGCAGTTCTTC
CASSPSGGPFYNEQFF
>-|-|TRBV28|TRBJ2-7
TGTGCCAGCAGTCCCGGACAGTCCTACGAGCAGTACTTC
CASSPGQSYEQYF
>-|many|TRBV5-1|TRBJ2-1
TGCGCCAGCAGCCCCCAGGGGGGAGACTACAATGAGCAGTTCTTC
CASSPQGGDYNEQFF
>-|few|TRBV29-1|TRBJ1-3
TGCAGCGTTGAGGGGGCTTTGAGAAACACCATATATTTT
CSVEGALRNTIYF
>TRBD1|few|TRBV7-9|TRBJ2-1
TGTGCCAGCAGCTTCGGACAGGGGGCTTGGAATGAGCAGTTCTTC
CASSFGQGAWNEQFF
>-|-|TRBV10-3|TRBJ2-7
TGTGCCATCAGAGGGGGAGCGCCAAACTACGAGCAGTACTTC
CAIRGGAPNYEQYF
>-|-|TRBV5-1|TRBJ2-7
TGCGCCAGCAGTCAAGGTGCCTACGAGCAGTACTTC
CASSQGAYEQYF
>TRBD2|-|TRBV14|TRBJ2-3
TGTGCCAGCAGCCAGAGGACTAGCGGGGCCGATACGCAGTATTTT
CASSQRTSGADTQYF
>TRBD2|medium-sized|TRBV7-6|TRBJ2-3
TGTGCCAGCAGCTCGACTAGCGGGGGGGCTAGGGACACAGATACGCAGTATTTT
CASSSTSGGARDTDTQYF
>TRBD1|few|TRBV20-1|TRBJ1-1
TGCAGTGCTAGACCCCAGGGGGCCCTCATGAACACTGAAGCTTTCTTT
CSARPQGALMNTEAFF
>-|few|TRBV4-1|TRBJ1-5
TGCGCCAGCAGCCAAGAACTTCCCAGCAATCAGCCCCAGCATTTT
CASSQELPSNQPQHF
>-|-|TRBV7-2|TRBJ2-6
TGTGCCAGCAGCCCAGCCGGGAAGAACGTCCTGACTTTC
CASSPAGKNVLTF
>TRBD1|many|TRBV12-3/TRBV12-4|TRBJ2-7
TGTGCCAGCAGCCCCGGGACAGGAAGCCTTAGATCGGACTTC
CASSPGTGSLRSDF
>-|medium-sized|TRBV20-1|TRBJ1-2
TGCAGTGCTAAGTATGGCTACACCTTC
CSAKYGYTF
>-|-|TRBV20-1|TRBJ1-1
TGCAGTGCTAGTCCCTTCAAGGGCACTGAAGCTTTCTTT
CSASPFKGTEAFF
>-|-|TRBV18|TRBJ1-5
TGTGCCAGCTCACCCGGGGGGCAGGTCAATCAGCCCCAGCATTTT
CASSPGGQVNQPQHF
>-|few|TRBV15|TRBJ2-5
TGTGCCACCAGCAGTACCGCGGGAGAGACCCAGTACTTC
CATSSTAGETQYF
>-|many|TRBV5-1|TRBJ2-1
TGCGCCAGCAGCTTGGACAATGAGCAGTTCTTC
CASSLDNEQFF
>-|-|TRBV20-1|TRBJ2-3
TGCAGTGCCCCAAACTCAGATACGCAGTATTTT
CSAPNSDTQYF
>TRBD1|-|TRBV4-2|TRBJ2-5
TGTGCCAGCAGCAAAGGGGGACAGGAAGAGACCCAGTACTTC
CASSKGGQEETQYF
>-|few|TRBV20-1|TRBJ1-5
TGCAGTGCCACCATCCAGGCGGGTAGCAATCAGCCCCAGCATTTT
CSATIQAGSNQPQHF
>TRBD1|many|TRBV5-1|TRBJ1-1
TGCGCCAGCAGCGGCAGGGGGGAAGACACTGAAGCTTTCTTT
CASSGRGEDTEAFF
>-|few|TRBV20-1|TRBJ1-5
TGCAGTGCTAGAGAGGGGGGAAGCCCCCAGCATTTT
CSAREGGSPQHF
>-|few|TRBV5-1|TRBJ2-3
TGCGCCAGCAGTTCGGCAGATACGCAGTATTTT
CASSSADTQYF
>TRBD2|many|TRBV7-2|TRBJ2-7
TGTGCCAGCAGCTCGGGGAGGGCGAATCTGGAGCAGTACTTC
CASSSGRANLEQYF
>-|once|TRBV29-1|TRBJ1-5
TGCAGCGTCAGAGAACAGTGGGGTCAGCCCCAGCATTTT
CSVREQWGQPQHF
>-|many|TRBV5-1|TRBJ1-5
TGCGCCAGCAGCCAAAGGGGGGCGAGGCAGCCCCAGCATTTT
CASSQRGARQPQHF
>-|few|TRBV5-1|TRBJ1-2
TGCGCCAGCAGTCTTATAGGGACGGGCTATGGCTACACCTTC
CASSLIGTGYGYTF
>-|many|TRBV20-1|TRBJ2-7
TGCAGTGCTAGAGATTCAGGGTCCGAGCAGTACTTC
CSARDSGSEQYF
>TRBD2|-|TRBV20-1|TRBJ2-1
TGCAGTGCTAGTCCTGGACTAGCGAGGAATGATGAGCAGTTCTTC
CSASPGLARNDEQFF
>-|-|TRBV9|TRBJ1-4
TGTGCCAGCAGCCCATTTGGGGGGATGGCTAATGAAAAACTGTTTTTT
CASSPFGGMANEKLFF
>-|-|TRBV7-2|TRBJ1-1
TGTGCCAGCAGCTTAGCGCCGGCAGTAGAAGCTTTCTTT
CASSLAPAVEAFF
>-|many|TRBV7-9|TRBJ2-3
TGTGCCAGCAGCTTAGCGATGGGGCGGGGAGGAAACACAGATACGCAGTATTTT
CASSLAMGRGGNTDTQYF
>TRBD2|few|TRBV18|TRBJ2-1
TGTGCCAGCTCACCAAAGATACTAGCGGGGGATGAGCAGTTCTTC
CASSPKILAGDEQFF
>TRBD2|few|TRBV9|TRBJ2-2
TGTGCCAGCAGCGTAGCTAGCGGGGGGTACACCGGGGAGCTGTTTTTT
CASSVASGGYTGELFF
>-|many|TRBV6-2/TRBV6-3|TRBJ2-3
TGTGCCAGCAGTTTCCTGACAGGGAGGACAGATACGCAGTATTTT
CASSFLTGRTDTQYF
>-|-|TRBV4-3|TRBJ2-7
TGCGCCAGCAGCCAAGGAGCAAGCGGGTCCTACGAGCAGTACTTC
CASSQGASGSYEQYF
>TRBD2|few|TRBV5-1|TRBJ2-3
TGCGCCAGCAGCTCCCTAGCGGGGGGGTTGACAGATACGCAGTATTTT
CASSSLAGGLTDTQYF
>-|-|TRBV7-9|TRBJ2-1
TGTGCCAGCAGCGCGTGGGAACTGGGGTTGCAAGAGCAGTTCTTC
CASSAWELGLQEQFF
>TRBD1|-|TRBV25-1|TRBJ1-1
TGTGCCAGCAGAGGGACCGGGACAGGGGCGAATCTGGGCACTGAAGCTTTCTTT
CASRGTGTGANLGTEAFF
>TRBD1|-|TRBV5-6|TRBJ2-1
TGTGCCAGCAGTTACGACAGGGCCGACTACAATGAGCAGTTCTTC
CASSYDRADYNEQFF
>-|medium-sized|TRBV7-9|TRBJ1-1
TGTGCCAGCAGCTCAAAGAACACTGAAGCTTTCTTT
CASSSKNTEAFF
>TRBD1|-|TRBV20-1|TRBJ1-2
TGCAGTGCTCGCAGGGACAGACCAAACTATGGCTACACCTTC
CSARRDRPNYGYTF
>-|-|TRBV3-1|TRBJ1-6
TGTGCCAGCAGCCCCCTTCGGAGGGGTAATTCACCCCTCCACTTT
CASSPLRRGNSPLHF
>TRBD1|many|TRBV18|TRBJ2-5
TGTGCCAGCTCACCACCGAGAGGGGGCCTGGAGACCCAGTACTTC
CASSPPRGGLETQYF
>TRBD1|few|TRBV4-2|TRBJ2-3
TGTGCCAGCAGCCCAGGGGGATCAGATACGCAGTATTTT
CASSPGGSDTQYF
>TRBD1|-|TRBV5-1|TRBJ2-7
TGCGCCAGCAGCATGTTCCCCGACAGGGGTTCCTACGAGCAGTACTTC
CASSMFPDRGSYEQYF
>TRBD1|many|TRBV24-1|TRBJ2-1
TGTGCCACCAGTGACCCTGGACAGGGGGCCTACAATGAGCAGTTCTTC
CATSDPGQGAYNEQFF
>-|many|TRBV4-1|TRBJ1-2
TGCGCCAGCAGCCCCTCCCAGGGTATGGCAGGCTACACCTTC
CASSPSQGMAGYTF